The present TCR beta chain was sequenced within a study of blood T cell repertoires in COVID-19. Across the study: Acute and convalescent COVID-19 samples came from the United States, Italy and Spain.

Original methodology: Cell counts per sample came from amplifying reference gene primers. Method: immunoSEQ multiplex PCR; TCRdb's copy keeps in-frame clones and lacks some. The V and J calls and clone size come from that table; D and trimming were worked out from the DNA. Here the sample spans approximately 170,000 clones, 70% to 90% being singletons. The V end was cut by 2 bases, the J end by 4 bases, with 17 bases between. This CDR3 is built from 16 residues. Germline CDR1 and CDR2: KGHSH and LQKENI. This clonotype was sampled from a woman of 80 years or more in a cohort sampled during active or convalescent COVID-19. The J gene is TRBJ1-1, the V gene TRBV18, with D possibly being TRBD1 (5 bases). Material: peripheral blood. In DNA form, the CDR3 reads TGTGCCAGCTCACCAGAACTGCTTCAGGGTTTCACTGAAGCTTTCTTT. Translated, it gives CASSPELLQGFTEAFF.